Below are 22 T cell receptor beta chains sequenced from a single sample in a study of PD-1 blockade in mismatch repair-deficient tumors. Some clones are missing from TCRdb's copy, which holds only in-frame ones; the method was immunoSEQ multiplex PCR. The table has approximately 38,000 clones, 70% to 90% seen once. Material: peripheral blood, obtained about 80 weeks after starting pembrolizumab. The receptors stem from an adult with mismatch repair-deficient cancer.

This clone showed up just a few times. The rearrangement links TRBV19 to TRBJ1-1; D gene ambiguous. Germline V lookup: CDR1 LNHDA, CDR2 SQIVND (reference sequence). V was trimmed by 9 bases and J by 8 bases, leaving 25 bases between them. This CDR3 comprises 15 residues. CDR3 amino acids: CASRDPGHGHREAFF. For the CDR3, the DNA is TGTGCCAGCCGCGACCCGGGCCACGGCCATCGAGAAGCTTTCTTT.

The chain combines TRBV11-3 with TRBJ2-1; 8 bases line up with TRBD2. This CDR3 spans 15 amino acids. Trimming cost V 0 bases and J 5 bases; bases outside gene matches: 3. Per the germline V gene, CDR1 is SGHNT and CDR2 is YENEEA. CDR3: CASSLEGGRNNEQFF. CDR3 DNA sequence: TGTGCCAGCAGCTTAGAGGGCGGGAGGAACAATGAGCAGTTCTTC.

The chain employs TRBV6-6 and TRBJ2-1; the match to TRBD1 covers 7 bases. J gave up 9 bases and V 7 bases, and 18 bases lay outside the gene matches. This CDR3 is built from 16 residues. CDR1 is MNHNY and CDR2 is SVGAGI in the germline V gene (reference sequence). Written as DNA, the CDR3 is TGTGCCAGCACCGACCGCCGGGACAGCAGACGTGGTGAGCAGTTCTTC. Its translation is CASTDRRDSRRGEQFF.

The chain joins TRBV30 to TRBJ1-2, with D perhaps matching TRBD1 (6 bases). Germline CDR1 is GTSNPN and CDR2 is SVGIG (reference sequence). The ends were cut back, 5 bases at V and 2 bases at J, with 6 bases in the middle. This CDR3 spans 11 amino acids. CDR3 amino acids: CAWGQNYGYTF. CDR3 bases: TGTGCCTGGGGACAGAACTATGGCTACACCTTC.

This rearrangement joins TRBV9 to TRBJ2-2; TRBD2 matches 10 bases. Germline CDR1 and CDR2: SGDLS and YYNGEE. This CDR3 region has 17 residues. Trimming cost V 0 bases and J 7 bases; bases outside gene matches: 9. CDR3: CASSVGVAGGDSGELFF. For the CDR3, the DNA is TGTGCCAGCAGCGTAGGGGTAGCGGGAGGAGATAGCGGGGAGCTGTTTTTT. The full variable domain, its missing parts supplied by reference TRBV9 and TRBJ2-2, is DSGVTQTPKHLITATGQRVTLRCSPRSGDLSVYWYQQSLDQGLQFLIQYYNGEERAKGNILERFSAQQFPDLHSELNLSSLELGDSALYFCASSVGVAGGDSGELFFGEGSRLTVL.

The CDR3 reads CATSGSGFEQYF. CDR3 coding DNA: TGTGCTACTAGCGGGAGTGGGTTCGAGCAGTACTTC. V usage is TRBV12-5 and J usage is TRBJ2-7; 10 bases map to TRBD2. This CDR3 is built from 12 residues. Germline V gene sequence: CDR1 LGHNT, CDR2 FRNRAP. V gave up 10 bases and J gave up 6 bases; unmatched junction bases: 6.

V usage is TRBV2 and J usage is TRBJ2-1; 9 bases match TRBD2. The trim removed 6 bases at V and 6 bases at J, leaving 9 bases unmatched. Germline V gives CDR1 SNHLY, CDR2 FYNNEI. The CDR3 runs to 15 residues. Written as DNA, the CDR3 is TGTGCCAGCAGGGCGGGACTAGCAGGCCCCAATGAGCAGTTCTTC. Translating it yields CASRAGLAGPNEQFF.

J is TRBJ2-1 and V is TRBV7-9, with TRBD2 matching over 12 bases. The CDR3 totals 15 residues. Per the germline V gene, CDR1 is SEHNR and CDR2 is FQNEAQ (reference sequence). The trim removed 7 bases at V and 7 bases at J, leaving 8 bases unmatched. The CDR3 reads CASISGLAGWNEQFF. As DNA, the CDR3 is TGTGCCAGCATTTCTGGACTAGCGGGATGGAATGAGCAGTTCTTC.

The chain joins TRBV6-1 to TRBJ1-4; possible D gene TRBD1, 6 bases. V lost 5 bases and J 2 bases, leaving 9 bases between the germline ends. This CDR3 has 14 residues. Germline V gene sequence: CDR1 MNHNS, CDR2 SASEGT. DNA of the CDR3: TGTGCCAGCAGTCGGACAGATACTAATGAAAAACTGTTTTTT. As protein: CASSRTDTNEKLFF.

The DNA of the CDR3 is TGTGCCAGCAGCAGACGGCGGAATGAGCAGTTCTTC. This encodes CASSRRRNEQFF. The V gene is TRBV27, the J gene TRBJ2-1; D is uncertain. The germline V gene encodes CDR1 MNHEY and CDR2 SMNVEV (reference sequence). The CDR3 extends over 12 amino acids. Trimming pared 6 bases from V and 7 bases from J, leaving 10 bases between.

J is TRBJ2-1 and V is TRBV6-1, with 13 bases fitting TRBD2. J was trimmed by 9 bases and V by 6 bases; bases with no gene match: 5. The CDR3 loop spans 14 amino acids. The germline gives CDR1 MNHNS, CDR2 SASEGT. DNA for the CDR3: TGTGCCAGCAGGGAACTAGCGGGAGGGGGTGAGCAGTTCTTC. Its translation is CASRELAGGGEQFF.

This clone has a single count. The V gene is TRBV10-3, the J gene TRBJ2-2; a possible D gene is TRBD1 (6 bases). The germline V gene encodes CDR1 ENHRY and CDR2 SYGVKD. The CDR3 runs to 15 residues. Trimming shortened V by 2 bases and J by 3 bases, and 10 bases separated the two germline ends. The CDR3 loop reads CAISEVQGDTGELFF. The CDR3 DNA reads as TGTGCCATCAGTGAGGTACAGGGTGACACCGGGGAGCTGTTTTTT.

V is TRBV27 and J is TRBJ2-1; 7 positions agree with TRBD2. V shed 5 bases, J shed 7 bases, and the junction held 17 bases outside the gene matches. CDR1 is MNHEY and CDR2 is SMNVEV in the germline V gene (reference sequence). This CDR3 is built from 17 residues. CDR3 DNA: TGTGCCAGCAGTCGGGGAGGGGCGGGCACCTTCATAAATGAGCAGTTCTTC. Translation: CASSRGGAGTFINEQFF.

The chain carries TRBV7-2 and TRBJ2-7, with TRBD2 matching over 7 bases. CDR3 size: 13 residues. Germline loops: CDR1 SGHTA, CDR2 FQGNSA. V lost 7 bases to trimming and J lost 3 bases; unmatched junction nucleotides: 6. The CDR3 spells CASNLGRGYEQYF. CDR3 in DNA: TGTGCCAGCAACCTGGGGAGGGGCTACGAGCAGTACTTC.

The V and J genes are TRBV6-5 and TRBJ1-4; TRBD1 matches 7 bases. With V trimmed by 3 bases and J by 7 bases, 5 bases remained unmatched. This CDR3 comprises 14 residues. Germline V lookup: CDR1 MNHEY, CDR2 SVGAGI. The CDR3 coding sequence is TGTGCCAGCAGTTATACAGGGGCCGGTGAAAAACTGTTTTTT. It yields the protein CASSYTGAGEKLFF.

This clone was found once. The chain has TRBV18 and TRBJ2-7; D is possibly TRBD2 (5 bases). Looked up from germline, CDR1 is KGHSH and CDR2 is LQKENI. The V end was cut by 1 base, the J end by 4 bases, with 14 bases between. The CDR3 length is 15 residues. The DNA for the CDR3 is TGTGCCAGCTCACCACTGCGGCGGGCGACATACGAGCAGTACTTC. Its protein is CASSPLRRATYEQYF.

The V gene is TRBV25-1, the J gene TRBJ2-1, with unresolved D. Germline V gene lookup returns CDR1 MGHDK and CDR2 SYGVNS. V dropped 3 bases and J dropped 0 bases, with 9 bases sitting between them. This CDR3 is built from 15 residues. Here the CDR3 DNA reads TGTGCCAGCAGTGACCGACTTGCCTCCTACAATGAGCAGTTCTTC. Its translation is CASSDRLASYNEQFF. Full variable domain (outside the CDR3, taken from reference TRBV25-1 and TRBJ2-1): EADIYQTPRYLVIGTGKKITLECSQTMGHDKMYWYQQDPGMELHLIHYSYGVNSTEKGDLSSESTVSRIRTEHFPLTLESARPSHTSQYLCASSDRLASYNEQFFGPGTRLTVL.

The rearrangement joins TRBV27 to TRBJ2-1, with 8 bases that match TRBD1. The CDR3 is 16 residues long. V was clipped by 4 bases and J by 8 bases; unmatched bases: 13. CDR1 and CDR2 from the germline V gene are MNHEY and SMNVEV (reference sequence). CDR3 region: CASSSMGQGAWDEQFF. Written as DNA, the CDR3 is TGTGCCAGCAGTTCGATGGGGCAGGGGGCTTGGGATGAGCAGTTCTTC.

The rearrangement joins TRBV12-5 to TRBJ1-2; 9 bases fit TRBD1. This CDR3 contains 16 residues. Trimming at V came to 3 bases and at J to 4 bases, leaving 9 bases not matched to a gene. The germline V gene has CDR1 LGHNT and CDR2 FRNRAP. The CDR3 is CASGFRDRAIPYGYTF. In DNA, the CDR3 is TGTGCTAGTGGTTTCCGGGACAGGGCAATCCCCTATGGCTACACCTTC.

A note on this clone: This same CDR3 is encoded by further DNA sequences in the sample. This chain joins TRBV5-1 and TRBJ1-2; D not resolved. The CDR3 is made up of 14 amino acids. With 0 bases removed from V and 0 bases from J, the gap between germline ends came to 6 bases. The germline V gene encodes CDR1 SGHRS and CDR2 YFSETQ. The CDR3, as DNA: TGCGCCAGCAGCTTGGAACGCGCTAACTATGGCTACACCTTC. It codes for CASSLERANYGYTF.

The chain carries TRBV27 and TRBJ2-1; D might be TRBD2 (6 bases). The CDR3 loop spans 16 amino acids. The germline V gene encodes CDR1 MNHEY and CDR2 SMNVEV (reference sequence). Between the trimmed V and J ends, which lost 4 bases and 6 bases, there was a span of 19 bases. Written as DNA, the CDR3 is TGTGCCAGCAGTTGGTTTAGCGGAGGGTTGGTCAATGAGCAGTTCTTC. Its protein product is CASSWFSGGLVNEQFF.

The genes are TRBV14 and TRBJ1-1, with 9 bases matching TRBD1. The V gene end was trimmed by 2 bases and the J gene end by 4 bases; junction bases not matched to a gene: 11. The CDR3 has 17 amino acids. Germline V gives CDR1 SGHDN, CDR2 FVKESK. The CDR3 DNA sequence: TGTGCCAGCAGCCAACCGCCGGGACAGGGTGGTAGCACTGAAGCTTTCTTT. Residues: CASSQPPGQGGSTEAFF.